This TCR beta chain was documented in a study of blood T cell repertoires in COVID-19. Whole-study context: COVID-19 samples from acute and convalescent phases originated in the United States, Italy and Spain. PBMCs, B-cell-depleted T cells, or T cells were the source of the cDNA or gDNA that made up the material.

The assay was immunoSEQ multiplex PCR, and TCRdb's table has in-frame clones only and misses some. Among some 400,000 clones listed, roughly 86% were seen once. The CDR3 has 15 amino acids. Germline V gene data show CDR1 as SEHNR and CDR2 as FQNEAQ (reference sequence). Trimming pared 2 bases from V and 2 bases from J, leaving 13 bases between. This sequence was found in a human donor in a cohort sampled during active COVID-19. What was sequenced was peripheral blood. The chain links TRBV7-9 to TRBJ2-7, with D tentatively TRBD2 (5 bases). In DNA, the CDR3 is TGTGCCAGCAGCTTAAAGGCAGAGGGTGCCTACGAGCAGTACTTC. Protein sequence: CASSLKAEGAYEQYF.